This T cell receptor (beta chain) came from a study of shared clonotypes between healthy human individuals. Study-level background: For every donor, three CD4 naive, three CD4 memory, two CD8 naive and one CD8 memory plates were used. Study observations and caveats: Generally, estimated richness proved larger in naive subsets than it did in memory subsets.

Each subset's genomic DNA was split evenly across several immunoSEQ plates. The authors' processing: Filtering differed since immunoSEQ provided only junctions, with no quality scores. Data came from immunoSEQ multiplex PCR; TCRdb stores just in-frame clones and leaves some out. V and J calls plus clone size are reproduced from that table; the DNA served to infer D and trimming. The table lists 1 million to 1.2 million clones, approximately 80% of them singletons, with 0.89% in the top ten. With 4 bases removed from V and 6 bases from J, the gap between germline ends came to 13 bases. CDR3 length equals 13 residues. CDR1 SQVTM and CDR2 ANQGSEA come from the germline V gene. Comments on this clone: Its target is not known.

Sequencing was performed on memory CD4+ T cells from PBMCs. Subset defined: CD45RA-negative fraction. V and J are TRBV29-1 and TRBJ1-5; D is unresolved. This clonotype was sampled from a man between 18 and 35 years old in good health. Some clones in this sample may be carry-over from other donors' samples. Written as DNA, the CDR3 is TGCAGCGTTGTTGAAAGGGCGGGTCAGCCCCAGCATTTT. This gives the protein CSVVERAGQPQHF.